The present T cell receptor beta chain was sequenced within a study of CD8 T cells in Susac syndrome. TEMRA cells were FACS-enriched, unlike CD8+ and CD4+ T cells, which were negatively isolated. This CDR3 has 15 residues. In germline, CDR1 is SQVTM, CDR2 ANQGSEA. The V segment lost 0 bases and the J segment 5 bases; nucleotides outside the gene matches: 9. An amount of RNA that ranged from roughly 0.5 to 1 ug was reverse transcribed with random hexamers. immunoSEQ multiplex PCR amplified TCR beta CDR3 across 54 Vbeta, 13 Jbeta. TCRdb fed the immunoSEQ multiplex PCR reads into MiXCR, producing one record per CDR3 protein. The sample lists around 150,000 distinct CDR3 sequences; roughly 95% were seen once.

The material sequenced was CD4+ T cells from PBMCs. The chain is built from TRBV29-1 and TRBJ2-7, with 8 bases identical to TRBD2. This TCR derives from a human donor with multiple sclerosis. For the CDR3, the DNA is TGCAGCGTTGAAGAGTTAGCGGGAAGGGGGGACGAGCAGTACTTC. It is translated as CSVEELAGRGDEQYF.